The 6 T cell receptor beta chains below were found in one sample sequenced in a study of OX40 agonist ivuxolimab in advanced cancers. Measured with immunoSEQ multiplex PCR; TCRdb has only the in-frame clones, and not every one. The sample comprises 96,000 or so clones, approximately 80% of which are singletons, and around 5.8% rests with the top ten. Sequenced material: CD4+ or CD8+ T cells sorted from blood, taken in a trial of the OX40 agonist ivuxolimab. Receptor source: an adult with an advanced solid tumor such as melanoma, head and neck, liver or kidney cancer.

J is TRBJ1-2 and V is TRBV6-6; D unresolved. The CDR3 extends over 13 amino acids. V dropped 6 bases and J dropped 4 bases, with 12 bases sitting between them. The germline gives CDR1 MNHNY, CDR2 SVGAGI (reference sequence). In nucleotides, the CDR3 is TGTGCCAGCAGCTATCCCCGGGGCTATGGCTACACCTTC. Protein: CASSYPRGYGYTF.

The V call is TRBV6-5, the J call TRBJ1-2; D is uncertain. The germline CDR1 and CDR2 sequences are MNHEY and SVGAGI. V lost 2 bases, J lost 8 bases, and 9 bases lay in between. This CDR3 has 12 amino acids. DNA for the CDR3: TGTGCCAGCAGTTACGGGCCCGGGGGCTACACCTTC. Residues: CASSYGPGGYTF.

The genes are TRBV21-1 and TRBJ2-4. TRBV21-1 is flagged as a pseudogene. The CDR3 spans 16 residues. CDR3 sequence: CASSKSRYGSKNIQYF. Written as DNA, the CDR3 is TGTGCCAGCAGCAAATCCAGGTACGGGTCCAAAAACATTCAGTACTTC.

This clone appeared a few times. This chain connects TRBV19 to TRBJ1-2; D is undetermined. The CDR3 is made up of 13 amino acids. With 5 bases removed from V and 9 bases from J, the gap between germline ends came to 16 bases. CDR1 and CDR2 (germline): LNHDA, SQIVND (reference sequence). The CDR3 loop is CASSAVGVDSYTF. CDR3 DNA sequence: TGTGCCAGTAGTGCCGTTGGGGTAGACAGCTACACCTTC.

A few counts support this clone. This chain connects TRBV6-5 to TRBJ2-7; D ambiguous. The CDR3 runs 11 residues. V lost 0 bases and J 7 bases, leaving 4 bases between the germline ends. The germline gives CDR1 MNHEY, CDR2 SVGAGI. CDR3 loop: CASSYSGEQYF. The CDR3 coding sequence is TGTGCCAGCAGTTACTCGGGGGAGCAGTACTTC.

The gene calls are TRBV19 and TRBJ2-1; 11 bases align to TRBD2. Germline CDR1 and CDR2: LNHDA and SQIVND (reference sequence). The CDR3 is 19 residues long. Trimming at V came to 1 base and at J to 6 bases, leaving 14 bases not matched to a gene. DNA of the CDR3: TGTGCCAGTAGTATAGGGCCTAGCGGGAGGTTTGCTGGCATCAATGAGCAGTTCTTC. This sequence encodes CASSIGPSGRFAGINEQFF.